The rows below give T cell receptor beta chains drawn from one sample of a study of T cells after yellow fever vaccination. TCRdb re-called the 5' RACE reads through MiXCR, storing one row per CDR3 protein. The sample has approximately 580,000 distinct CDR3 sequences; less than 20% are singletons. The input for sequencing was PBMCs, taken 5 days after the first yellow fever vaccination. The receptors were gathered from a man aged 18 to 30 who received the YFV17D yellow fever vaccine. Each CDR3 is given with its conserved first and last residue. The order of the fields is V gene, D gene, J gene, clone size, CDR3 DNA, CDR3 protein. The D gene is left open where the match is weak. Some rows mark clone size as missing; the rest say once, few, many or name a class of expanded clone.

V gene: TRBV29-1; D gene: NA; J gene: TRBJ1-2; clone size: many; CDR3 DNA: TGCAGCGTTGAAGGAGGGGACTATGGCTACACCTTC; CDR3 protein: CSVEGGDYGYTF
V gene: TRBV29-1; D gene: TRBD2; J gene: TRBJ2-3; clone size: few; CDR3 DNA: TGCAGCGTTGACAGTGCGGGGGGCCCGAGCACAGATACGCAGTATTTT; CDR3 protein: CSVDSAGGPSTDTQYF
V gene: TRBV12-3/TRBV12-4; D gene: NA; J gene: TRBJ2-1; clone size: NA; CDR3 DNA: TGTGCCAGCAACCTGGACCGAACCTACAATGAGCAGTTCTTC; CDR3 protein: CASNLDRTYNEQFF
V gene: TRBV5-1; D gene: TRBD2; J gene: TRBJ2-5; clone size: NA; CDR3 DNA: TGCGCCAGCAGCTTCATAATGAGCGGGGGAGAGACCCAGTACTTC; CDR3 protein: CASSFIMSGGETQYF
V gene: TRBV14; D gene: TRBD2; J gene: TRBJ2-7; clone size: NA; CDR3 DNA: TGTGCCAGCAGCCAAGGCGGGAGATACTCCTACGAGCAGTACTTC; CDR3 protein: CASSQGGRYSYEQYF
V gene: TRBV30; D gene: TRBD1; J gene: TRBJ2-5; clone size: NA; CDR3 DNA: TGTGCCTGGGGATCCGGACAGGGAGGAGAGACCCAGTACTTC; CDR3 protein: CAWGSGQGGETQYF
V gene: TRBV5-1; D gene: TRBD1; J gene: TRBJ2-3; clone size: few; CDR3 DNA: TGCGCCAGCAAGACAGGGGCGCCAGGTACAGATACGCAGTATTTT; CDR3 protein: CASKTGAPGTDTQYF
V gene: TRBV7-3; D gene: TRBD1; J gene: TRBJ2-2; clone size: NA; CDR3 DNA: TGTGCCAGCAGCTTATTCGGACAGGGTAATTTGGGCGACACCGGGGAGCTGTTTTTT; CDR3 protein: CASSLFGQGNLGDTGELFF
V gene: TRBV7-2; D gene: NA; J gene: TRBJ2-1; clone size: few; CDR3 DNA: TGTGCCAGCAGCTTTGTTTCCCAGATAAATACTGAGCAGTTCTTC; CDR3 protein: CASSFVSQINTEQFF
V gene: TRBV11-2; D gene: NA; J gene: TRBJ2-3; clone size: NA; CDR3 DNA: TGTGCCAGCAGCGGGGGACCGTCTTATGAAGATACGCAGTATTTT; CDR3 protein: CASSGGPSYEDTQYF
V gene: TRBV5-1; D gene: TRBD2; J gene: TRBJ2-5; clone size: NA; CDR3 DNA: TGCGCCAGCAGCTACGGACTAGCGGGAGTACCGGAGACCCAGTACTTC; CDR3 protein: CASSYGLAGVPETQYF
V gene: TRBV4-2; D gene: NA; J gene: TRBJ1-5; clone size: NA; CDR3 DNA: TGTGCCAGCAGCCAAGGAGGGAGTCAGCCCCAGCATTTT; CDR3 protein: CASSQGGSQPQHF
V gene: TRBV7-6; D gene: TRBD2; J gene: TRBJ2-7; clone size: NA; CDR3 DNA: TGTGCCAGCAGCGCCTGGGTGAGCGGGGGATACGAGCAGTACTTC; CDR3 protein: CASSAWVSGGYEQYF
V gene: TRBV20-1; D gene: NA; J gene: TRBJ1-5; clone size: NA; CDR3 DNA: TGCAGTGCCTATGGACAGACTAATCAGCCCCAGCATTTT; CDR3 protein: CSAYGQTNQPQHF
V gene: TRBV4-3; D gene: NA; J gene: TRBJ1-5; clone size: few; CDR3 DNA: TGCGCCAGCAGCCAAGGCGACAGTAGAAATCAGCCCCAGCATTTT; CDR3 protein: CASSQGDSRNQPQHF
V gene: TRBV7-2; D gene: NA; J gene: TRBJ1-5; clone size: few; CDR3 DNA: TGTGCCAGCAGCAAACGGACAGCTCCCAATCAGCCCCAGCATTTT; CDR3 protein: CASSKRTAPNQPQHF
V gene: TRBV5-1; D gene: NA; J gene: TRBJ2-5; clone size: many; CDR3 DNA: TGCGCCAGCAGCTTGGTGGTGGAGGAGACCCAGTACTTC; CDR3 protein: CASSLVVEETQYF
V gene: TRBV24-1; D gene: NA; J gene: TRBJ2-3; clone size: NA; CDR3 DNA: TGTGCCACCAGTGCAGGCACAGATACGCAGTATTTT; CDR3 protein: CATSAGTDTQYF
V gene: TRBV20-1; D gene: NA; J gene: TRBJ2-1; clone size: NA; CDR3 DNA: TGCAGTGCTCAAGACGGCACTCGCGCAGGCAATGAGCAGTTCTTC; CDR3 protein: CSAQDGTRAGNEQFF